This T cell receptor (beta chain) was captured in a study of blood T cell repertoires in COVID-19. Study at large: Both acute and convalescent COVID-19 samples were obtained from the United States, Italy and Spain. PBMCs, B-cell-depleted T cells, or T cells provided the cDNA or gDNA that made up the material.

Original processing methods: Researchers report that nucleated cell counts were estimated from reference gene primer amplification. The data were produced by immunoSEQ multiplex PCR, yet TCRdb's version contains in-frame clones alone and is incomplete. The D gene and trimming were derived from the DNA, and the V and J assignments and clone size from that table. The sample has 130,000 or so clones, roughly 90% seen once. The CDR3 has 16 residues. Germline lookup yields CDR1 MDHEN and CDR2 SYDVKM. The V gene lost 3 bases and the J gene lost 6 bases, with 17 bases spanning the gap. Sequencing used peripheral blood. The clonotype was recovered from a man in his 70s with active COVID-19. The V gene is TRBV28, the J gene TRBJ2-2, with D possibly matching TRBD2 (5 bases). The CDR3 reads CASSLPRPTRAGELFF. The CDR3 DNA is TGTGCCAGCAGTTTGCCCCGTCCTACGCGGGCCGGGGAGCTGTTTTTT.